Below are 9 T cell receptor beta chains sequenced from a single sample in a study of T-cell memory formation after mild COVID-19. Using its own MiXCR run on the 5' RACE reads, TCRdb lists one record per CDR3 protein. The sample holds 500,000 to 650,000 distinct CDR3 sequences; less than 25% are singletons and the top ten take about 8.2%. Sequencing used PBMCs or a T cell subset sorted from them (not recorded which). The source of these receptors is an adult woman who had mild COVID-19 (a few samples of this study predate the infection). Cell type and time point are not known.

The chain couples TRBV29-1 to TRBJ2-7; D is perhaps TRBD1 or TRBD2 (5 bases each). CDR3 length equals 13 residues. From germline, CDR1 is SQVTM and CDR2 ANQGSEA. Trimming cost V 3 bases and J 3 bases, with 12 bases left between them. In DNA, the CDR3 is TGCAGCGTTGATGGGCCAGGGAGCTACGAGCAGTACTTC. Translating gives CSVDGPGSYEQYF.

In this sample, this clonotype turned up a few times. This chain uses TRBV30 with TRBJ1-1, with D unresolved. V was clipped by 0 bases and J by 7 bases, with 9 bases between them. The CDR3 runs 12 residues. The germline CDR1 and CDR2 sequences are GTSNPN and SVGIG (reference sequence). CDR3 amino acids: CAWSVGSGEAFF. For the CDR3, the DNA is TGTGCCTGGAGTGTTGGGTCTGGTGAAGCTTTCTTT.

This clonotype was counted a few times. The chain carries TRBV3-1 and TRBJ1-1; D is unclear. V was cut by 0 bases and J by 4 bases, with 12 bases left in between. The length of the CDR3 is 15 residues. Germline V gives CDR1 LGHDT, CDR2 YNNKEL (reference sequence). The CDR3 sequence is CASSQEITSGTEAFF. For the CDR3, the DNA is TGTGCCAGCAGCCAAGAGATTACATCGGGCACTGAAGCTTTCTTT.

The rearrangement uses TRBV24-1 and TRBJ2-7; D is unclear. The germline gives CDR1 KGHDR, CDR2 SFDVKD. The CDR3 runs to 14 residues. V lost 4 bases and J lost 2, with 11 bases in between. The CDR3 sequence: CATSDPGPPYEQYF. The CDR3, as DNA: TGTGCCACCAGTGACCCCGGTCCCCCCTACGAGCAGTACTTC.

This clonotype has just a few counts. The chain has TRBV5-1 and TRBJ1-2; 8 positions agree with TRBD1. The germline V gene has CDR1 SGHRS and CDR2 YFSETQ. With 3 bases clipped from V and 0 bases from J, the junction kept 1 base outside the gene matches. The CDR3 has 14 residues. The CDR3 DNA is TGCGCCAGCAGCTGGGACAGGCCTAACTATGGCTACACCTTC. Translating it yields CASSWDRPNYGYTF.

The chain uses TRBV7-9 and TRBJ2-7; weak D call: TRBD1 (6 bases). This CDR3 has 14 amino acids. Germline loops: CDR1 SEHNR, CDR2 FQNEAQ (reference sequence). V was pared by 5 bases and J by 6 bases, with 17 bases between. The CDR3 region has the DNA TGTGCCAGCAGCCCCCCAGGGGACCCCGGCGAGCAGTACTTC. Protein: CASSPPGDPGEQYF.

In its sample, this clonotype was seen many times. The chain is built from TRBV20-1 and TRBJ2-5; D tentatively fits TRBD1 or TRBD2 (5 bases each). Germline assignment: CDR1 DFQATT and CDR2 SNEGSKA (reference sequence). The length of the CDR3 is 14 residues. Trimming took off 6 bases at V and 7 bases at J, with 21 bases between the two ends. This chain's CDR3 is CSADRDRSSGTQYF. CDR3 in DNA: TGCAGTGCGGACCGGGACCGGTCAAGCGGGACCCAGTACTTC.

This clonotype showed up just a few times. V and J are TRBV7-6 and TRBJ2-2; D gene ambiguous. This CDR3 contains 12 residues. Trimming took 7 bases from V and 7 from J, leaving 10 bases between them. Germline V gene data show CDR1 as SGHVS and CDR2 as FNYEAQ. CDR3 loop: CASKSSDGELFF. The CDR3 bases are TGTGCCAGCAAGTCGAGCGACGGGGAGCTGTTTTTT.

J is TRBJ2-7 and V is TRBV6-4, with 12 positions matching TRBD2. CDR1 is MRHNA, CDR2 SNTAGT, per germline. The CDR3 runs 16 residues. V was pared by 7 bases and J by 0 bases, with 7 bases of the junction left unmatched. The CDR3 DNA reads as TGTGCCAGCATTGTGACTAGCGGGAGTTACTCCTACGAGCAGTACTTC. The encoded protein is CASIVTSGSYSYEQYF.